A single sample is the source of the 10 T cell receptor beta chains below, sequenced in a study of cytomegalovirus exposure and HLA in healthy donors. Use of 60 Vbeta and 13 Jbeta primers characterized the PCR. The table came from immunoSEQ multiplex PCR; TCRdb's copy has only in-frame clones and leaves some out. This table has 100,000 to 150,000 clones, around two thirds appearing once. Material: PBMCs. The origin of the receptors is a woman in her thirties or forties in good health and CMV-seronegative.

V and J are TRBV11-2 and TRBJ2-3; 12 bases fit TRBD2. This CDR3 comprises 17 residues. V trimming: 2 bases; J trimming: 4 bases; junction bases outside the gene matches: 7. The germline CDR1 and CDR2 sequences are SGHAT and FQNNGV. The CDR3 region has the DNA TGTGCCAGCAGCTTATGGCTAGCGGGGGGGCCGGCAGATACGCAGTATTTT. Translation gives CASSLWLAGGPADTQYF.

Only one count was recorded for this clone. This sequence joins TRBV5-6 and TRBJ1-5; possible D gene TRBD1, 6 bases. The CDR3 runs to 16 residues. V shed 0 bases and J shed 1 base, with 11 bases lying between them. CDR1 and CDR2 from the germline V gene are SGHDT and YYEEEE. CDR3 DNA sequence: TGTGCCAGCAGCTTGGCCGCGGGGGCAAGCAATCAGCCCCAGCATTTT. This translates into CASSLAAGASNQPQHF.

V gene TRBV5-1 combines with J gene TRBJ2-2; D perhaps matches TRBD1 (5 bases). CDR1 and CDR2 from the germline V gene are SGHRS and YFSETQ. The CDR3 loop spans 15 amino acids. V gave up 0 bases and J gave up 0 bases, with 6 bases separating them. The CDR3 sequence: CASSLARANTGELFF. As DNA, the CDR3 is TGCGCCAGCAGCTTGGCCAGGGCGAACACCGGGGAGCTGTTTTTT.

The chain employs TRBV5-1 and TRBJ2-5, with D tentatively TRBD2 (6 bases). The length of the CDR3 is 14 residues. The germline V gene has CDR1 SGHRS and CDR2 YFSETQ. The germline V and J ends were trimmed by 4 bases and 5 bases, with 15 bases remaining between them. CDR3 nucleotides: TGCGCCAGCAGCCCCGGGACTCATGAGGAGACCCAGTACTTC. Amino acids: CASSPGTHEETQYF.

The rearrangement links TRBV29-1 to TRBJ1-2; 7 bases are a match to TRBD1. Germline CDR1 SQVTM, CDR2 ANQGSEA. V gave up 7 bases and J gave up 2 bases; unmatched junction bases: 4. The CDR3 runs to 12 residues. The CDR3 DNA reads as TGCAGCGCCAGACAGGGCAACTATGGCTACACCTTC. This translates into CSARQGNYGYTF.

The chain joins TRBV2 to TRBJ2-5; no clear D gene. CDR1 SNHLY and CDR2 FYNNEI come from the germline V gene. This CDR3 region has 18 residues. Trimming pared 0 bases from V and 2 bases from J, leaving 19 bases between. The CDR3 DNA reads TGTGCCAGCAGTGAAGCGCTCCCACGGAGCAGTTCGCAAGAGACCCAGTACTTC. It yields the protein CASSEALPRSSSQETQYF.

The gene calls are TRBV19 and TRBJ2-2, with D possibly being TRBD1 (6 bases). V was pared by 7 bases and J by 2 bases, with 17 bases between. This CDR3 has 16 amino acids. The V gene's germline CDR1 is LNHDA and CDR2 SQIVND (reference sequence). This CDR3 is CASNAGVMINTGELFF. CDR3 nucleotide sequence: TGTGCCAGTAATGCAGGGGTGATGATTAACACCGGGGAGCTGTTTTTT.

This chain joins TRBV28 and TRBJ2-7, with D unclear. The germline gives CDR1 MDHEN, CDR2 SYDVKM. With 5 bases removed from V and 0 bases from J, the gap between germline ends came to 11 bases. The CDR3 is 14 residues long. The CDR3 sequence is CASSPRGTSYEQYF. In nucleotides, the CDR3 is TGTGCCAGCAGTCCCCGCGGCACCTCCTACGAGCAGTACTTC.

The V call is TRBV4-1, the J call TRBJ2-1; no definite D call. Germline V gene sequence: CDR1 MGHRA, CDR2 YSYEKL. The V end was cut by 1 base, the J end by 4 bases, with 14 bases between. The CDR3 runs to 16 residues. CDR3 sequence: CASSQVVLVRYNEQFF. In nucleotides, the CDR3 is TGCGCCAGCAGCCAAGTAGTCCTGGTACGGTACAATGAGCAGTTCTTC.

The chain uses TRBV27 and TRBJ1-2, with a tentative D call TRBD1 (5 bases). The CDR3 runs to 15 residues. Germline assignment: CDR1 MNHEY and CDR2 SMNVEV (reference sequence). Trimming shortened V by 4 bases and J by 2 bases, and 14 bases separated the two germline ends. CDR3 protein: CASSSRDGRNYGYTF. CDR3 DNA sequence: TGTGCCAGCAGTTCCCGGGACGGGAGGAACTATGGCTACACCTTC.